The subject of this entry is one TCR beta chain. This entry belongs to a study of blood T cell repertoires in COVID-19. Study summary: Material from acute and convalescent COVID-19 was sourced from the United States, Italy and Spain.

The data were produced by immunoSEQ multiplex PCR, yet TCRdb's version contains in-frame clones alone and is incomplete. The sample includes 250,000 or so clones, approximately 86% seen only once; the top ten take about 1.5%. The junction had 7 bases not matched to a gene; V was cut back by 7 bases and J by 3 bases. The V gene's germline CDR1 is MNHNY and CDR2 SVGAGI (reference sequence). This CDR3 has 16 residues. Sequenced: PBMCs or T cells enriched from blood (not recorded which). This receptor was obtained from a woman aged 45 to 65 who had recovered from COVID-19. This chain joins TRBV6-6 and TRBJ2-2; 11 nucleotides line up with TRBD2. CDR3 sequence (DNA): TGTGCCAGCACCCAGCTAGCGGGAGGACACACCGGGGAGCTGTTTTTT. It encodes CASTQLAGGHTGELFF.